This TCR beta chain was captured by sequencing in a study of technical replicates of blood from a few donors. Generated by immunoSEQ multiplex PCR, the TCRdb table keeps only in-frame clones and is missing some. The profile shows just over 95,000 clones, about 95% of them singletons. V was pared by 6 bases and J by 5 bases, with 6 bases between. The CDR3 contains 11 residues. Per the germline V gene, CDR1 is LGHNT and CDR2 is FRNRAP. Sequenced: T cells isolated from PBMCs. This sequence joins TRBV12-5 and TRBJ2-3; no clear D gene. The source of this sequence is a human donor in good health. The DNA for the CDR3 is TGTGCTAGTGGCTTAAAAGATACGCAGTATTTT. Protein product: CASGLKDTQYF.